Each of the 11 T cell receptor beta chains below was sequenced from the same sample in a study of neurological immune-mediated disorders. TCRdb re-derived calls from the 5' RACE reads in MiXCR, one entry per CDR3 protein. The sample holds 28,000 or so distinct CDR3 sequences, around 14% seen once. The sample comprised PBMCs. The source is a man aged 70-80 years in good health.

The sample holds many counts of this clonotype. J is TRBJ1-2 and V is TRBV20-1, with D maybe TRBD1 (6 bases). The V gene lost 6 bases and the J gene lost 0 bases, with 14 bases spanning the gap. The germline V gene has CDR1 DFQATT and CDR2 SNEGSKA (reference sequence). This CDR3 spans 14 amino acids. The CDR3 DNA is TGCAGTGCACCAGACAGGACCTCTAACTATGGCTACACCTTC. The encoded protein is CSAPDRTSNYGYTF.

In this sample, this clonotype turned up a few times. The CDR3 bases are TGTGCCAGCAGTGAGGGGACAGGGGTTAATTCTGGAAACACCATATATTTT. It codes for CASSEGTGVNSGNTIYF. The rearrangement links TRBV12-3 or TRBV12-4 to TRBJ1-3; 10 nucleotides line up with TRBD1. The CDR3 is 17 residues long. Trimming took 5 bases from V and 1 from J; bases not matched to a gene: 8.

The table lists this clonotype with many counts. The V and J genes are TRBV5-1 and TRBJ1-4, with unresolved D. The CDR3 sequence is 13 residues long. V was trimmed by 2 bases and J by 8 bases, leaving 10 bases between them. CDR1 and CDR2 from the germline V gene are SGHRS and YFSETQ. Here the CDR3 DNA reads TGCGCCAGCAGCTTCGGGCAGTGGGAAAAACTGTTTTTT. This sequence encodes CASSFGQWEKLFF.

This clonotype was detected many times. V gene TRBV28 combines with J gene TRBJ2-1; D gene ambiguous. This CDR3 is built from 16 residues. Germline values: CDR1 MDHEN, CDR2 SYDVKM. V lost 6 bases to trimming and J lost 7 bases, with 22 bases between them. The CDR3 is CASRPTFRTRINEQFF. CDR3 nucleotide sequence: TGTGCCAGCAGGCCAACTTTCCGGACCCGTATTAATGAGCAGTTCTTC.

In its sample, this clonotype was seen many times. For the CDR3, the DNA is TGTGCCAGCAGGGACAAAAACACTGAAGCTTTCTTT. Its translation: CASRDKNTEAFF. This chain joins TRBV12-3 or TRBV12-4 and TRBJ1-1, with a possible D match to TRBD1 (5 bases). V was trimmed by 6 bases and J by 2 bases, leaving 7 bases between them. CDR3 length: 12 amino acids.

This clonotype was seen many times. J is TRBJ2-1 and V is TRBV11-2; 9 bases line up with TRBD1. Germline CDR1 is SGHAT and CDR2 is FQNNGV. The CDR3 contains 20 residues. V shed 0 bases, J shed 7 bases, and the junction held 19 bases outside the gene matches. The CDR3 protein is CASSLDWGVWTGDSGNEQFF. As DNA, the CDR3 is TGTGCCAGCAGCTTAGATTGGGGTGTGTGGACAGGGGACAGTGGGAATGAGCAGTTCTTC.

By share, this clonotype ranks as medium-sized. The rearrangement uses TRBV7-9 and TRBJ1-1; D perhaps matches TRBD1 (6 bases). This CDR3 is built from 14 residues. The ends were cut back, 4 bases at V and 3 bases at J, with 12 bases in the middle. The germline CDR1 and CDR2 sequences are SEHNR and FQNEAQ (reference sequence). The CDR3 here is CASSSRGGYTEAFF. The CDR3 DNA sequence: TGTGCCAGCAGCTCCCGAGGGGGTTACACTGAAGCTTTCTTT.

This clonotype was counted ten times or more. This chain links TRBV12-3 or TRBV12-4 with TRBJ1-3; D is unresolved. This CDR3 region has 17 residues. Trimming cost V 3 bases and J 0 bases, with 15 bases left between them. The CDR3: CASSFWRGGRSGNTIYF. The CDR3 DNA reads as TGTGCCAGCAGTTTTTGGCGCGGAGGACGCTCTGGAAACACCATATATTTT.

This clonotype appeared many times. V is TRBV20-1 and J is TRBJ1-5; D perhaps matches TRBD1 (5 bases). The germline V gene encodes CDR1 DFQATT and CDR2 SNEGSKA (reference sequence). CDR3 size: 13 residues. Deletions cut 6 bases from V and 8 bases from J, with 17 bases between. The DNA for the CDR3 is TGCAGTGCGAGGGACGGGGTGAATAAGCCCCAGCATTTT. This gives the protein CSARDGVNKPQHF.

This clonotype was seen a single time. The J gene is TRBJ2-1, the V gene TRBV5-1; possible D gene TRBD2, 6 bases. This CDR3 is 15 amino acids long. Germline loops: CDR1 SGHRS, CDR2 YFSETQ. Trimming removed 4 bases from V and 2 bases from J, with 13 bases in between. CDR3 in DNA: TGCGCCAGCAGCCTGACTAGTGTCGCCTACAATGAGCAGTTCTTC. Protein product: CASSLTSVAYNEQFF. The full variable domain, rest sourced from reference TRBV5-1 and TRBJ2-1, is KAGVTQTPRYLIKTRGQQVTLSCSPISGHRSVSWYQQTPGQGLQFLFEYFSETQRNKGNFPGRFSGRQFSNSRSEMNVSTLELGDSALYLCASSLTSVAYNEQFFGPGTRLTVL.

This clonotype was detected ten times or more. V is TRBV14 and J is TRBJ1-2; no firm D call. Per germline, CDR1 SGHDN and CDR2 FVKESK. The V and J ends lost 1 base and 2 bases respectively, with 5 bases between them. The CDR3 totals 13 residues. In DNA, the CDR3 is TGTGCCAGCAGCCAAGGTCCGAACTATGGCTACACCTTC. Its protein is CASSQGPNYGYTF.